This T cell receptor beta chain emerged from a study of CD8 T cells in ankylosing spondylitis. General study results and limits: Past studies reported some motif variants in reactive arthritis synovial fluid and blood. Matched ankylosing spondylitis synovial fluid reportedly showed significant enrichment of disease-linked clones. The study identified a TCR beta motif of roughly eight highly homologous variants that appeared characteristic of ankylosing spondylitis blood. Clones linked with disease were CD8+ and fairly uncommon in the peripheral blood.

Via MiXCR, TCRdb re-called the 5' RACE reads, giving one row per CDR3 protein. Among approximately 500,000 distinct CDR3 sequences listed, roughly 13% were seen once. The CDR3 extends over 12 amino acids. Trimming shortened V by 5 bases and J by 8 bases, and 10 bases separated the two germline ends. From germline, CDR1 is SGHRS and CDR2 YFSETQ. To note about this clonotype: Its antigen remains unidentified.

J is TRBJ1-4 and V is TRBV5-1; no reliable D call. The source of this sequence is a male donor with ankylosing spondylitis. Material: blood, either unsorted or a sorted T cell fraction (not recorded which). The CDR3 DNA reads as TGCGCCAGCAGAGGGATTGCAGAAAAACTGTTTTTT. Its protein product is CASRGIAEKLFF.